This TCR beta chain was sequenced for a study of cytomegalovirus exposure and HLA in healthy donors. In the study overall: Around 83% of 300 to 450 genotyped donors fell in the Caucasian-associated ancestry cluster.

PCR used 60 Vbeta primers and 13 Jbeta primers. Profiled with immunoSEQ multiplex PCR; TCRdb holds only in-frame clones, not every one. The sample lists 90,000 or so clones, about 81% occurring once. Of note for this clone: As yet, its antigen is unknown.

Points from the study as a whole: TCR sequences were mostly rare, though some public TCRs occurred in many donors.

Germline V gives CDR1 GTSNPN, CDR2 SVGIG (reference sequence). The CDR3 consists of 12 residues. The clonotype was recovered from a woman between 40 and 50 years old in good health and CMV-seronegative. Sequencing was carried out using PBMCs. The chain combines TRBV30 with TRBJ2-5; 8 bases map to TRBD1. The J call may not be correct, given that the DNA end is closer to TRBJ2-7. For the CDR3, the DNA is TGTGCCTGGGGGACAGGCATCTACGAGCAGTACTTC. Protein product: CAWGTGIYEQYF.